The 6 T cell receptor beta chains presented below share a single source sample, sequenced in a study of molecular identifiers for immune sequencing clone quantification. TCRdb redid the calling of the PCR reads with MiXCR, one entry per CDR3 protein. The sample includes some 65,000 distinct CDR3 sequences, roughly 18% seen only once; the top ten take about 1.6%. Specimen: naive CD8+ T cells from blood, with Jurkat cell RNA spiked in. Subset: FACS-sorted CD8+CD4-CCR7+CD45RA+ naive T cells. These receptors all come from a human donor in good health. Some libraries in this study had Jurkat cell RNA spiked in.

Of note for this clonotype: Mismatch with germline at one junction end may stem from a read error. The rearrangement joins TRBV4-3 to TRBJ2-3; 11 nucleotides match TRBD2. Germline values: CDR1 LGHNA, CDR2 YSLEER. The CDR3 loop spans 15 amino acids. CDR3 residues: CASSQVAGGMDTRYF. Here the CDR3 DNA reads TGCGCCAGCAGCCAAGTAGCGGGAGGGATGGATACGCGGTATTTT.

In regard to this clonotype: This sequence may be a read error, since a much larger clone differs from it by one base. The chain combines TRBV4-2 with TRBJ2-7; maybe TRBD2 (5 bases). Germline-derived CDR1 and CDR2 are LGHNA and YNFKEQ. This CDR3 spans 13 amino acids. The chain's CDR3 is CASSPEVYYERYF. The CDR3 bases are TGTGCCAGCAGCCCGGAGGTGTACTACGAGCGGTACTTC.

This clonotype was counted many times. The chain employs TRBV12-3 or TRBV12-4 and TRBJ2-3; a weak D match, TRBD2 (6 bases). The CDR3 covers 14 residues. Trimming stripped 6 bases from V and 2 bases from J, with 12 bases between. The CDR3 here is CASSPQRATDTQYF. Written as DNA, the CDR3 is TGTGCCAGCAGCCCCCAGCGGGCCACAGATACGCAGTATTTT.

This clonotype was detected only a few times. The V call is TRBV28, the J call TRBJ2-2, with D perhaps given as TRBD1 or TRBD2 (5 bases each). V lost 4 bases and J 7 bases, leaving 25 bases between the germline ends. This CDR3 has 18 residues. Germline CDR1 reads MDHEN; CDR2 reads SYDVKM. The CDR3: CASSSPAGAGQRDGELFF. CDR3 nucleotides: TGTGCCAGCAGTTCCCCCGCCGGGGCAGGGCAGAGAGACGGGGAGCTGTTTTTT.

The table lists this clonotype with many counts. The chain recombines TRBV19 with TRBJ2-2, with TRBD1 identical over 9 bases. The germline V gene has CDR1 LNHDA and CDR2 SQIVND (reference sequence). The J segment lost 4 bases and the V segment lost 5 bases, leaving 17 bases of the junction unmatched. CDR3 length equals 19 residues. The CDR3 DNA follows: TGTGCCAGTAGTGGCTTGGACAGGGGCGTATCAACCTTCACCGGGGAGCTGTTTTTT. It specifies CASSGLDRGVSTFTGELFF.

The V and J genes are TRBV13 and TRBJ1-2; no firm D call. The CDR3 loop spans 15 amino acids. Germline loops: CDR1 PRHDT, CDR2 FYEKMQ (reference sequence). Trimming removed 0 bases from V and 2 bases from J, with 10 bases in between. In nucleotides, the CDR3 is TGTGCCAGCAGCTTAGGGGAGTCAGTAAACTATGGCTACACCTTC. It specifies CASSLGESVNYGYTF.